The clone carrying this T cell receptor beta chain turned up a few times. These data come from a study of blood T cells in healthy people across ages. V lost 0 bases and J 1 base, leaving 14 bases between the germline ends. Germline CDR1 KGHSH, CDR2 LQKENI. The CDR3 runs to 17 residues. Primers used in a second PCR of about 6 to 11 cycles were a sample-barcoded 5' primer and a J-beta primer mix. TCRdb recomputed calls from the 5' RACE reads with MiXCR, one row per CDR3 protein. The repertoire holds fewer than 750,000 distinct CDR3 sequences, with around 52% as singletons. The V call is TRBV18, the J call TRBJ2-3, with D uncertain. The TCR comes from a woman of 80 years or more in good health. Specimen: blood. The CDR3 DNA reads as TGTGCCAGCTCACCACCGGTCCTGCACTGGGGCACAGATACGCAGTATTTT. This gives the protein CASSPPVLHWGTDTQYF.